The clone carrying this T cell receptor beta chain was recorded many times. Its antigen is undetermined. This entry belongs to a study of T cells in Graves' hyperthyroidism and ophthalmopathy. Study details: Sampling of peripheral blood happened at initial diagnosis, prior to any treatment.

Study-wide results and limits: Among clonotypes expanded in thyroid above 0.001, most were also found in blood.

Unmatched junction bases numbered 3, after V lost 2 bases and J lost 5 bases. CDR1 is MDHEN, CDR2 SYDVKM, per germline. The CDR3 extends over 15 amino acids. Amplification of TCR beta CDR3 regions used RNA as the template. The study used the HTBI primer set for a first-round RT-PCR of the TCR CDR3. TCRdb called the multiplex PCR reads again in MiXCR, with one record for every CDR3 protein. The table has over 450,000 distinct CDR3 sequences, 17% seen once; the top ten hold roughly a sixth. The V gene is TRBV28, the J gene TRBJ1-5, with 10 bases that match TRBD1. This clonotype was sampled from a woman in her late teens or twenties with Graves' ophthalmopathy. Sequencing was performed on blood. The CDR3 coding sequence is TGTGCCAGCAGTTTAGGGACAGGGGCCTATCAGCCCCAGCATTTT. Encoded protein: CASSLGTGAYQPQHF.